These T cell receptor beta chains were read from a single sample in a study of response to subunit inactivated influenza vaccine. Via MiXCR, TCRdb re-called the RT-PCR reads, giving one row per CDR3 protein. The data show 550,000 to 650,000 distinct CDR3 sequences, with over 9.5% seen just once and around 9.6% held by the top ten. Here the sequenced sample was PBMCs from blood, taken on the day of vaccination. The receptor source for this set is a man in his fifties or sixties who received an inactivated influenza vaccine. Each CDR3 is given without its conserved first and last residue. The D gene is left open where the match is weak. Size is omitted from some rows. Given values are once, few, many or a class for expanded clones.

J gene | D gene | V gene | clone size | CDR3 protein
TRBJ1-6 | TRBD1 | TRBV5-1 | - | ASRTRPDRANSPLH
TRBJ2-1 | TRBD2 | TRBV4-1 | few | ASSPYPLSGRPTISSYNEQF
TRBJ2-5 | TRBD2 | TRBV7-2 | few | ASSISGRSETQY
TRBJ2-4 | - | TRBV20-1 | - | SAPRANTLNIQY
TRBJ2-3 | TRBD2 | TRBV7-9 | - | ASSHSGGRTDTQY
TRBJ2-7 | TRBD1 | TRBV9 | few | ASSPQGQGLGAYEQY
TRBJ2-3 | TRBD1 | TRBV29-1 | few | SAGQGAKNTQY
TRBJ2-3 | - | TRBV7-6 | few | ASSRRAVNTDTQY
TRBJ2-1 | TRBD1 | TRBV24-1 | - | ATSGMGQGARNEQF
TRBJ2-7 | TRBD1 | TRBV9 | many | ASSARDSYSYEQY
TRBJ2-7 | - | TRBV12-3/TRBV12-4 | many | ASSLGQIYEQY
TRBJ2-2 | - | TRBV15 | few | ATSEDRFTGELF
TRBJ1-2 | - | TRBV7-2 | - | ASSSQGYYGYT
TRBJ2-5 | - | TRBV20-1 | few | SASPREGRWETQY
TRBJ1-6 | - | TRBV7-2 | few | ASSLGGRIGSPLH
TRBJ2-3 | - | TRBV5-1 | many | ASSSEGTDTQY
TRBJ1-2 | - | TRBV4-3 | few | ASSQDLGRTRLGYT
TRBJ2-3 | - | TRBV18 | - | ASSPPDPRLNTQY
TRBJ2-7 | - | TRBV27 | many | ASRSDLTSYEQY
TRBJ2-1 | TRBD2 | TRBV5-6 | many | ASSLGASGGISGYNEQF
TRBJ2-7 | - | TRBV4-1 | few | ASSHLKGETSYEQY
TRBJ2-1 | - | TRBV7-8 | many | ASSLNFYNEQF
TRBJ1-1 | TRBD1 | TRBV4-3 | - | ASSQDLGLAGGAF
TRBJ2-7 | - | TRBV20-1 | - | SAQIRAWDDEQY
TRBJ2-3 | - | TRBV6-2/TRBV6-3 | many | ASSGTSPDTQY
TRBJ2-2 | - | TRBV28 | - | ASTSARNTGELF
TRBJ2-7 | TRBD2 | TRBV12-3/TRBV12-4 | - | ASSLHGLAGNEQY
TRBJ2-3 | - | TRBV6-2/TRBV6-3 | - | ASSYSGIGDTQY
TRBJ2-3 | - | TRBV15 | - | ATSRVFPGADTQY
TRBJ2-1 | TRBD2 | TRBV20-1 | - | SARIPGLAYHNEQF
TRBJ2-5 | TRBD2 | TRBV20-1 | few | SASPTSGRTQETQY
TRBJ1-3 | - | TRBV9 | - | ASSVAGTGNTIY
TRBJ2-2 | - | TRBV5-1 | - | ASSPDVGQNTGELF
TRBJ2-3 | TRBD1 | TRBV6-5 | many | ASSYWSLGTGVSTDTQY
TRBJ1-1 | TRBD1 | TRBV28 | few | ASSPPSTGVGEAF
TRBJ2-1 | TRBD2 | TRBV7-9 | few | ASSLWRGGRNEQF
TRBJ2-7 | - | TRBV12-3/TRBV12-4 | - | ASSPGTLYEQY
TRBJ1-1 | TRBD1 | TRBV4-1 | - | ASSQLTGANTEAF
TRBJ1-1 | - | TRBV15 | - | ATSRDTWKNTEAF
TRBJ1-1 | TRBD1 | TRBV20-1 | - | SAFDRGQIVMNTEAF
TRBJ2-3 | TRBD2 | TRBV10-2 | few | ASSESKGSGGADTQY
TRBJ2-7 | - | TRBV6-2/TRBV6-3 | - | ASSYGHFYEQY
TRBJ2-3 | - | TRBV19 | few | ASSIASGTDTQY
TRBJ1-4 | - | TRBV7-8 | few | ASSLMASDEKLF
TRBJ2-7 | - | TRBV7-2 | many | ASSFSNSYEQY
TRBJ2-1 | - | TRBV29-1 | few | SVGFGGLSSYNEQF